This T cell receptor (beta chain) was observed in a study of blood T cell repertoires in COVID-19. Turning to the study itself: Italy, Spain and the United States were the sources of the convalescent and acute COVID-19 samples. In each case, the material was cDNA or gDNA derived from T cells, B-cell-depleted T cells, or PBMCs.

Authors' methods: Nucleated cell counts were estimated from reference gene primer amplification. The protocol was immunoSEQ multiplex PCR, while the TCRdb copy is restricted to in-frame clones and leaves out a portion. D and trimming were read from the DNA, whereas the V and J calls and clone size are those reported in that table. The sample carries some 260,000 clones, approximately 85% recorded once. The sample comprised peripheral blood. This TCR derives from a human donor in a cohort sampled during active COVID-19.

The CDR3 DNA follows: TGTGCCAGCAGTGAAGACAGAGGTTCGACTGAAGCTTTCTTT. Translated, it gives CASSEDRGSTEAFF. The chain joins TRBV6-4 to TRBJ1-1, with a possible D match to TRBD1 (5 bases). Germline-derived CDR1 and CDR2 are MRHNA and SNTAGT. Between the trimmed V and J ends, which lost 3 bases and 5 bases, there was a span of 13 bases. The CDR3 contains 14 residues.